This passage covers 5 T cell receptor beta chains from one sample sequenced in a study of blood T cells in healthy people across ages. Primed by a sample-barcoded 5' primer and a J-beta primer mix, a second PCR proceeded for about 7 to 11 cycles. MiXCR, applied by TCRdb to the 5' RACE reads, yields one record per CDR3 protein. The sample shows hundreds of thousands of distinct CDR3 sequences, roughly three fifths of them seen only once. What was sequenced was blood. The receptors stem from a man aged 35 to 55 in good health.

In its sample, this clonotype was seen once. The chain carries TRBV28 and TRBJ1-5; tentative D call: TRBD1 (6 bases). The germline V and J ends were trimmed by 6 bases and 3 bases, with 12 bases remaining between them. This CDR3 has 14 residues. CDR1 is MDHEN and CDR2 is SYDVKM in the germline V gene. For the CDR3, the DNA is TGTGCCAGCAGAATTGGACAGATCAATCAGCCCCAGCATTTT. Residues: CASRIGQINQPQHF.

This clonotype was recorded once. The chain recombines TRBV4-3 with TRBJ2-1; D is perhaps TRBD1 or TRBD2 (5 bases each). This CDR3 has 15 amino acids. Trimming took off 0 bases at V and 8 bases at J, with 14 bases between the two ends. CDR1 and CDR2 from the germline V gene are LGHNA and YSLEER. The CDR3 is CASSQDHGTGDEQFF. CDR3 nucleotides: TGCGCCAGCAGCCAAGATCACGGGACCGGGGATGAGCAGTTCTTC.

CDR3 region: CASSPGDTHLDTQYF. The CDR3 DNA is TGTGCCAGCAGCCCCGGGGACACCCATTTGGATACGCAGTATTTT. V usage is TRBV12-3 or TRBV12-4 and J usage is TRBJ2-3; a weak D match, TRBD1 (6 bases). V lost 6 bases, J lost 6 bases, and 19 bases lay in between. The CDR3 is 15 residues long.

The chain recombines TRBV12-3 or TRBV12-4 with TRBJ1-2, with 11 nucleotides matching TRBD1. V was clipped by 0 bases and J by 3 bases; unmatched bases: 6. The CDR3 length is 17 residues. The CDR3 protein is CASSLALGQGADYGYTF. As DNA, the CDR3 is TGTGCCAGCAGTTTAGCGCTCGGACAGGGGGCGGACTATGGCTACACCTTC.

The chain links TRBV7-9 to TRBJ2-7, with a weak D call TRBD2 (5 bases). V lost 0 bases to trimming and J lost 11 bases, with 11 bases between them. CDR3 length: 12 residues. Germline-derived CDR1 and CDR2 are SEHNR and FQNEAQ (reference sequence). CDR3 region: CASSLAEVEEYF. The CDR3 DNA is TGTGCCAGCAGCTTAGCGGAGGTGGAAGAGTACTTC.